Described below is a single T cell receptor beta chain sequence and its context. What it binds is not known. 13 Jbeta primers and 60 Vbeta primers were used for the PCR. Sequencing was performed with immunoSEQ multiplex PCR; in TCRdb, only in-frame clones are kept and a portion is missing. The sample table sets out under 250,000 clones. The record originates from a study of cytomegalovirus exposure and HLA in healthy donors. Background on the study: Within the Caucasian-associated ancestry cluster were around four fifths of the roughly 430 genotyped donors. General observations from the study: Earlier analysis looked at TCR beta V segments, and most were productive about 90% or about 30% of the time. The listing of roughly 160 TCR beta chains classed them as cytomegalovirus-associated. Later analysis associated a missense DCLRE1C variant with TCR beta V- and J-gene trimming.

V was pared by 4 bases and J by 0 bases, with 10 bases between. CDR3 size: 14 residues. Per the germline V gene, CDR1 is SGHRS and CDR2 is YFSETQ. Sequenced input: PBMCs. This chain connects TRBV5-1 to TRBJ1-1; D remains unclear. The receptor was isolated from a girl aged 2-9 years in good health and CMV-seropositive. As DNA, the CDR3 is TGCGCCAGCAGCGCTGCGGGCATGAACACTGAAGCTTTCTTT. Its protein product is CASSAAGMNTEAFF. The variable domain in full, with the rest retrieved from reference TRBV5-1 and TRBJ1-1, is KAGVTQTPRYLIKTRGQQVTLSCSPISGHRSVSWYQQTPGQGLQFLFEYFSETQRNKGNFPGRFSGRQFSNSRSEMNVSTLELGDSALYLCASSAAGMNTEAFFGQGTRLTVV.